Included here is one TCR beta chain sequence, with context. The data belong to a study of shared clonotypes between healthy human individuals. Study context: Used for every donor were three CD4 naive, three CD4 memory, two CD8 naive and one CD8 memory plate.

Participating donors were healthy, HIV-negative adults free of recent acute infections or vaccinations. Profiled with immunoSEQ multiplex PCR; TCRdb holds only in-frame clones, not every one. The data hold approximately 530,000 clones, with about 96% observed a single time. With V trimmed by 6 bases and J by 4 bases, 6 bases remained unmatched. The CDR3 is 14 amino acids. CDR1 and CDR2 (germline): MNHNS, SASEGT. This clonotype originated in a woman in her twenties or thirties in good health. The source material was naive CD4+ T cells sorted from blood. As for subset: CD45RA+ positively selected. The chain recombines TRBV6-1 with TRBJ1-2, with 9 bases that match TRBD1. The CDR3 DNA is TGTGCCAGCAGCAAGGGACAGGGAGGCTATGGCTACACCTTC. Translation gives CASSKGQGGYGYTF.